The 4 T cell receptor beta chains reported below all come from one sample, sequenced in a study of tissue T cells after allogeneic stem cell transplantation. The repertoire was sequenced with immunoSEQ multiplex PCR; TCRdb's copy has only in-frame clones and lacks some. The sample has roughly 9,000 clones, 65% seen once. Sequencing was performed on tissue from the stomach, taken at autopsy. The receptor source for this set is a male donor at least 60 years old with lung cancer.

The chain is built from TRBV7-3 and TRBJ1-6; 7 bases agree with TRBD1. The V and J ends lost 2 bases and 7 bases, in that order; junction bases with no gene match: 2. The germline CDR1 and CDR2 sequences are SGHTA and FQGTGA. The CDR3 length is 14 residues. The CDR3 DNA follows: TGTGCCAGCAGCTTATTGGGACAGAATTCACCCCTCCACTTT. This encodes CASSLLGQNSPLHF.

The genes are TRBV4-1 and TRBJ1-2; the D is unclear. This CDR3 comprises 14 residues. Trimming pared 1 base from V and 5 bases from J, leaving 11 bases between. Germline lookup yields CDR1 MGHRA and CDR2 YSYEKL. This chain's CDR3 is CASSQADNLYGYTF. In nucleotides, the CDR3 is TGCGCCAGCAGCCAAGCCGACAACCTTTATGGCTACACCTTC.

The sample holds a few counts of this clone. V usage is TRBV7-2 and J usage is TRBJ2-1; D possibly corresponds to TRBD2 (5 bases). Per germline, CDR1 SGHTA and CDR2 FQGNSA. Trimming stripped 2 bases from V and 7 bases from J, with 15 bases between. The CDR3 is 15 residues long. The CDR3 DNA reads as TGTGCCAGCAGCTTATTGGGAGTTCCCCTTAATGAGCAGTTCTTC. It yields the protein CASSLLGVPLNEQFF.

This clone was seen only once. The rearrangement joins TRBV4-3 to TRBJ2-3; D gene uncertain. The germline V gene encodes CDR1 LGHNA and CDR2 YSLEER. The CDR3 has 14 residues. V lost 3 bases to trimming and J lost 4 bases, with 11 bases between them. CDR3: CASSHGGSPDTQYF. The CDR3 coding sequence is TGCGCCAGCAGCCACGGCGGATCTCCAGATACGCAGTATTTT.